This T cell receptor beta chain appears in the sequencing data of a study of blood T cell repertoires in COVID-19. At the level of the study: Sources were T cells, B-cell-depleted T cells, or PBMCs; the material itself was cDNA or gDNA.

This CDR3 region has 14 residues. Germline V gene sequence: CDR1 DFQATT, CDR2 SNEGSKA (reference sequence). V gave up 3 bases and J gave up 4 bases, with 13 bases separating them. Sequencing used immunoSEQ multiplex PCR; TCRdb keeps in-frame clones, though not all of them. The sample shows 150,000 to 200,000 clones, roughly 91% of them seen only once. The TCR originated in a man aged 40-50 years with active or convalescent COVID-19. Specimen: peripheral blood. This chain links TRBV20-1 with TRBJ1-5; D is uncertain. CDR3 sequence: CSASEAPTNQPQHF. CDR3 bases: TGCAGTGCTAGTGAGGCCCCCACAAATCAGCCCCAGCATTTT.